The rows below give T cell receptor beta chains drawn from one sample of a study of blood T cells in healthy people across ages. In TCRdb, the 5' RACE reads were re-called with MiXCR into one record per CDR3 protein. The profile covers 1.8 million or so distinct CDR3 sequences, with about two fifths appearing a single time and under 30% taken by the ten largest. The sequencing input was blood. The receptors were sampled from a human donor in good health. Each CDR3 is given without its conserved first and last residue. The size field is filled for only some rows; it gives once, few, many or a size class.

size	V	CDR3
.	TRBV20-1	SATAGGGEDTQY
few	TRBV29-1	SGGPGSEYGYT
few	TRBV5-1	ASSLDSTGSPLH
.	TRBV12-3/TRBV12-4	ASSPGGGDGYGYT
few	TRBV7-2	ASSLGGTGARYEQY
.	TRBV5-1	ASSLGSQGFGNGQF
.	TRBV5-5	ASSKEVGGTEAF
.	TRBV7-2	ASSKGGQQY
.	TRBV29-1	SVETGGSDEQF
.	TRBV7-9	ASSGGHKNYGYT
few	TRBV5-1	ASSLDAGGYSPLH
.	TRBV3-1	ASSQVVVDSPLH
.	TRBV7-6	ASSSVAGGLNEQF
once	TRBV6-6	ASSSQGDDYGYT
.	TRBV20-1	SAPRGLANYGYT
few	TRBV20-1	SAPTGLAETQY
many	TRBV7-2	ASSLLGGNIQY
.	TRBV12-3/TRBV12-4	ASSFGRADNEQY
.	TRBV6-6	ASSTGPGNTQY
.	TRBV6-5	ASSYSISPGNTIY
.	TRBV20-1	SAAPEQGSLYEQY
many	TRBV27	ASAEGVRYNSPLH
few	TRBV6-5	ASSYPVEYYGYT
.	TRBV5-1	ASSLGEGAGSPLH
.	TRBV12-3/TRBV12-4	ASSLHPGQHGYT
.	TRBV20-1	SAGPTSGGAVDTQY
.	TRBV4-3	ASSQFPSPGQGRNEQF
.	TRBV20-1	SAPAGTSYGYT
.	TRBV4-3	ASSQLATGDPSNEQF
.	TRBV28	ASSVMRVYEQF
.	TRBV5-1	ASSLEINGNTEAF
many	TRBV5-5	ASSLQQNEQF
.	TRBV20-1	SARPSGGPQETQY
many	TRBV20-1	SAGDQIVDEQF
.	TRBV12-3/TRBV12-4	ASSFSRFSYNEQY
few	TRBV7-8	ASNQRDRDLNEQF
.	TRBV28	ASIIRSSYNSPLH
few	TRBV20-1	SARDDAGDNSPLH
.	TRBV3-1	ASSQEAGMETQY
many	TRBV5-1	ASSLEGGETQY